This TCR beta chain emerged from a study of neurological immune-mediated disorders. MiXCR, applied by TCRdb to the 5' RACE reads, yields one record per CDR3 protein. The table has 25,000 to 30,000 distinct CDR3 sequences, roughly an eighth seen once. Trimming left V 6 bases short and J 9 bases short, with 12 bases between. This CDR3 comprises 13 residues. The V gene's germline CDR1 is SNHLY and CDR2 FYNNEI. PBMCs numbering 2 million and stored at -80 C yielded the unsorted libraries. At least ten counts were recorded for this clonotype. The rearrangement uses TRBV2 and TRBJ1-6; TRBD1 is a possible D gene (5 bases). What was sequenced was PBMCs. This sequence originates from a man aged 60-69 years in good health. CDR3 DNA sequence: TGTGCCAGCAGGAGGGGAGAAACTTCACCCCTCCACTTT. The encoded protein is CASRRGETSPLHF.